This T cell receptor (beta chain) was recovered during a study of T cell changes during pregnancy in multiple sclerosis. CDR3 size: 14 residues. After removal of 3 bases from V and 4 bases from J, the junction contained 5 bases not matched to a gene. Germline V lookup: CDR1 MNHNY, CDR2 SVGAGI (reference sequence). Using immunoSEQ multiplex PCR, the repertoire was profiled, and TCRdb retains in-frame clones only, with some absent. The table has 55,000 to 65,000 clones, around 92% seen once; the top ten hold under 0.95%. The origin of this receptor is a female donor with multiple sclerosis, enrolled in a pregnancy study. This specimen was peripheral blood, taken in the first trimester of pregnancy. V is TRBV6-6 and J is TRBJ1-1; 7 bases match TRBD1. The CDR3 spells CASSYLQGSTEAFF. The CDR3 DNA reads TGTGCCAGCAGTTATTTACAGGGGAGCACTGAAGCTTTCTTT.